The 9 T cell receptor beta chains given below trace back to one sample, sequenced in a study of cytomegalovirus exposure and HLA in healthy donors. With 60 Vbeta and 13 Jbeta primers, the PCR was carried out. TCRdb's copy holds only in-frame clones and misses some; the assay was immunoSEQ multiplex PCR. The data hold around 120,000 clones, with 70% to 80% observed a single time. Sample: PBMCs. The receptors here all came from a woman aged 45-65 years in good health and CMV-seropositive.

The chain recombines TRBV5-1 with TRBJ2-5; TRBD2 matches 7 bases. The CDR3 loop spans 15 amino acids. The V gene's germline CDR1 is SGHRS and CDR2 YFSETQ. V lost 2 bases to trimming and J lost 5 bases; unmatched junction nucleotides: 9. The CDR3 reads CASSFGGSSGETQYF. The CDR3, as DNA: TGCGCCAGCAGCTTCGGTGGCTCTAGCGGTGAGACCCAGTACTTC. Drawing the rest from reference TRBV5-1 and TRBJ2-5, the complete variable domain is KAGVTQTPRYLIKTRGQQVTLSCSPISGHRSVSWYQQTPGQGLQFLFEYFSETQRNKGNFPGRFSGRQFSNSRSEMNVSTLELGDSALYLCASSFGGSSGETQYFGPGTRLLVL.

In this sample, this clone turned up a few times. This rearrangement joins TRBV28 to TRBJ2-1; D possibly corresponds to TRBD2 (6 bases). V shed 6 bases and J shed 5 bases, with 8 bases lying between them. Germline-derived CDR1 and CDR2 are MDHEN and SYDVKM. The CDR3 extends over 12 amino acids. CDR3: CASRSGDNEQFF. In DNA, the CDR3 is TGTGCCAGCAGGTCGGGGGACAATGAGCAGTTCTTC.

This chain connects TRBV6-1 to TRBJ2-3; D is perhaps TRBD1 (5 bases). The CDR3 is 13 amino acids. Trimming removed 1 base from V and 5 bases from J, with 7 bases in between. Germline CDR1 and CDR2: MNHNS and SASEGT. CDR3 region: CASSEGGQDTQYF. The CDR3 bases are TGTGCCAGCAGTGAAGGTGGACAAGATACGCAGTATTTT.

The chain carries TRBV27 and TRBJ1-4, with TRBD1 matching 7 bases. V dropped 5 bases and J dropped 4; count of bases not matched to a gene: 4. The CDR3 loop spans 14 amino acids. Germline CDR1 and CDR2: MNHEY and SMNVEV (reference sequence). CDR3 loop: CASSRNRGNEKLFF. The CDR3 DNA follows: TGTGCCAGCAGTCGGAACAGGGGTAATGAAAAACTGTTTTTT. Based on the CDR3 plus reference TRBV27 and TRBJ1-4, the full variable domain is EAQVTQNPRYLITVTGKKLTVTCSQNMNHEYMSWYRQDPGLGLRQIYYSMNVEVTDKGDVPEGYKVSRKEKRNFPLILESPSPNQTSLYFCASSRNRGNEKLFFGSGTQLSVL.

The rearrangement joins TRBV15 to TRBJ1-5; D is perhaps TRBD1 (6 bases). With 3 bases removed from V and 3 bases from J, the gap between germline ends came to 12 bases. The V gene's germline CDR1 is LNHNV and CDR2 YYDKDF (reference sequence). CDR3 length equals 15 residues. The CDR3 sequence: CATSSRTEANQPQHF. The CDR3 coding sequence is TGTGCCACCAGCAGTAGGACAGAGGCCAATCAGCCCCAGCATTTT.

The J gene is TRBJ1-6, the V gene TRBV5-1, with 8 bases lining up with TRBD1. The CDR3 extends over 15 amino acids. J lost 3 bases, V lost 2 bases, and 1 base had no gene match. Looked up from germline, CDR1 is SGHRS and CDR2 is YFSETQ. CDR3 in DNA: TGCGCCAGCAGCTTCGGACAGGGCTATAATTCACCCCTCCACTTT. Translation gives CASSFGQGYNSPLHF.

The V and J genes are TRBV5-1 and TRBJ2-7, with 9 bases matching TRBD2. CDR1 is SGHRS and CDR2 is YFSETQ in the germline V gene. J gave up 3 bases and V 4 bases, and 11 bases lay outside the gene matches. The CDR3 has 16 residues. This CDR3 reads CASSQKRLAEGYEQYF. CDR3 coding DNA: TGCGCCAGCAGCCAAAAAAGACTAGCGGAGGGCTACGAGCAGTACTTC.

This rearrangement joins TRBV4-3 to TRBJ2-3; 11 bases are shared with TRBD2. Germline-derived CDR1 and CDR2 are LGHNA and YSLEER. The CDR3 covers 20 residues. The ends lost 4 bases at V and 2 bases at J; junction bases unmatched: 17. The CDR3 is CASSLRGLADSSYHTDTQYF. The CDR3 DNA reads TGCGCCAGCAGCCTACGGGGACTAGCGGACTCGTCATATCACACAGATACGCAGTATTTT.

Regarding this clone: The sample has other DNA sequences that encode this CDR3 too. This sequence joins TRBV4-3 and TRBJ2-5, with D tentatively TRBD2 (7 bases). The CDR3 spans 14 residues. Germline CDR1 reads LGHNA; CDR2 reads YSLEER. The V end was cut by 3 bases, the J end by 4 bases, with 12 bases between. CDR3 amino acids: CASSQGGGGETQYF. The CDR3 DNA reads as TGCGCCAGCAGCCAGGGGGGAGGGGGAGAGACCCAGTACTTC.